A single sample gave rise to the 23 T cell receptor beta chains below, sequenced in a study of blood T cell repertoires in COVID-19. Method: immunoSEQ multiplex PCR; TCRdb's copy keeps in-frame clones and lacks some. The sample consists of roughly 280,000 clones, more than 70% of them appearing once. Sequencing was performed on peripheral blood. These receptors came from a woman aged 25 to 45 with COVID-19, enrolled during active disease.

The gene calls are TRBV4-1 and TRBJ1-4; 9 bases are shared with TRBD1. CDR3 length equals 15 residues. J lost 11 bases, V lost 1 base, and 8 bases had no gene match. Germline V gene lookup returns CDR1 MGHRA and CDR2 YSYEKL. The chain's CDR3 is CASSQGMTGGWKLFF. In DNA, the CDR3 is TGCGCCAGCAGCCAAGGGATGACAGGGGGGTGGAAACTGTTTTTT.

This rearrangement joins TRBV4-1 to TRBJ2-7; 10 bases match TRBD2. V was clipped by 4 bases and J by 0 bases; unmatched bases: 6. The CDR3 runs to 16 residues. The germline V gene encodes CDR1 MGHRA and CDR2 YSYEKL. CDR3 bases: TGCGCCAGCAGCCTCGTACGGACTAGCGGCTCCTACGAGCAGTACTTC. Residues: CASSLVRTSGSYEQYF.

The chain carries TRBV19 and TRBJ2-7; a weak D match, TRBD1 (6 bases). Trimming left V 4 bases short and J 2 bases short, with 12 bases between. The CDR3 has 14 residues. Germline V gene lookup returns CDR1 LNHDA and CDR2 SQIVND (reference sequence). The CDR3 DNA sequence: TGTGCCAGTAGTAACCGGGACAAGGCCTACGAGCAGTACTTC. This gives the protein CASSNRDKAYEQYF.

CDR3 sequence: CASSETGQAQETQYF. In DNA, the CDR3 is TGTGCCAGCAGTGAAACGGGACAGGCCCAAGAGACCCAGTACTTC. The V gene is TRBV2, the J gene TRBJ2-5; 8 bases line up with TRBD1. The CDR3 runs to 15 residues. The V segment lost 2 bases and the J segment 1 base; nucleotides outside the gene matches: 3. The germline CDR1 and CDR2 sequences are SNHLY and FYNNEI. Together with reference TRBV2 and TRBJ2-5, the CDR3 gives the full variable domain: EPEVTQTPSHQVTQMGQEVILRCVPISNHLYFYWYRQILGQKVEFLVSFYNNEISEKSEIFDDQFSVERPDGSNFTLKIRSTKLEDSAMYFCASSETGQAQETQYFGPGTRLLVL.

The chain is built from TRBV23-1 and TRBJ1-5; unclear D gene. TRBV23-1 is noted as an ORF with a role that remains uncertain. The V end was cut by 11 bases, the J end by 4 bases, with 6 bases between. This CDR3 has 10 amino acids. CDR3 DNA sequence: TGCGCCGGAGGTAATCAGCCCCAGCATTTT. This encodes CAGGNQPQHF.

The chain is built from TRBV28 and TRBJ1-1; the D is unclear. The CDR3 extends over 14 amino acids. V shed 3 bases and J shed 3 bases, with 11 bases lying between them. Germline assignment: CDR1 MDHEN and CDR2 SYDVKM. Here the CDR3 reads CASSLRRSYTEAFF. In DNA, the CDR3 is TGTGCCAGCAGTTTGCGTCGTTCGTACACTGAAGCTTTCTTT.

V gene TRBV27 combines with J gene TRBJ2-5; D perhaps matches TRBD2 (5 bases). In germline, CDR1 is MNHEY, CDR2 SMNVEV (reference sequence). Deletions cut 6 bases from V and 1 base from J, with 12 bases between. The CDR3 is 14 residues long. The CDR3 protein is CASSHSGSQETQYF. CDR3 DNA: TGTGCCAGCAGCCATTCGGGGTCCCAAGAGACCCAGTACTTC.

The J gene is TRBJ2-7, the V gene TRBV30, with 11 bases that match TRBD1. V lost 5 bases, J lost 2 bases, and 17 bases stayed unmatched. The CDR3 runs 18 residues. Germline assignment: CDR1 GTSNPN and CDR2 SVGIG (reference sequence). The CDR3 loop is CAWSHHPGQGVPAYEQYF. The DNA of the CDR3 is TGTGCCTGGTCTCACCACCCGGGACAGGGGGTCCCTGCCTACGAGCAGTACTTC.

The V and J genes are TRBV27 and TRBJ1-6; perhaps TRBD1 as D (5 bases). Deletions cut 6 bases from V and 6 bases from J, with 12 bases between. The V gene's germline CDR1 is MNHEY and CDR2 SMNVEV (reference sequence). CDR3 length: 14 residues. CDR3 loop: CASRFPTANSPLHF. The CDR3 DNA follows: TGTGCCAGCAGATTCCCGACAGCTAATTCACCCCTCCACTTT.

This clone was observed once. The chain links TRBV6-5 to TRBJ2-7; D is uncertain. The V gene lost 2 bases and the J gene lost 5 bases, with 16 bases spanning the gap. Germline CDR1 is MNHEY and CDR2 is SVGAGI. The CDR3 covers 15 residues. Here the CDR3 reads CASSYALFGFDEQYF. CDR3 in DNA: TGTGCCAGCAGTTACGCCCTTTTCGGGTTTGACGAGCAGTACTTC.

This chain uses TRBV15 with TRBJ2-3, with TRBD2 matching 9 bases. V shed 0 bases, J shed 1 base, and the junction held 2 bases outside the gene matches. Germline values: CDR1 LNHNV, CDR2 YYDKDF (reference sequence). The CDR3 runs to 16 residues. CDR3 bases: TGTGCCACCAGCAGAGATTGGACTAGCGGCACAGATACGCAGTATTTT. It specifies CATSRDWTSGTDTQYF.

In this sample, this clone turned up once. The chain couples TRBV30 to TRBJ1-5; D possibly corresponds to TRBD1 (6 bases). The CDR3 totals 17 residues. Germline CDR1 is GTSNPN and CDR2 is SVGIG (reference sequence). Trimming stripped 2 bases from V and 0 bases from J, with 17 bases between. In DNA form, the CDR3 reads TGTGCCTGGAGTCTTTACCTCGGGACACCTAGCAATCAGCCCCAGCATTTT. Translation gives CAWSLYLGTPSNQPQHF.

V and J are TRBV11-2 and TRBJ2-7, with TRBD2 matching over 7 bases. J gave up 2 bases and V 5 bases, and 3 bases lay outside the gene matches. This CDR3 comprises 13 residues. Germline CDR1 reads SGHAT; CDR2 reads FQNNGV. CDR3 sequence: CASSGLEAYEQYF. CDR3 in DNA: TGTGCCAGCAGCGGACTAGAAGCCTACGAGCAGTACTTC.

The sample holds one count of this clone. The CDR3 is CASSPDRVTGELFF. As DNA, the CDR3 is TGTGCCAGCAGCCCCGACAGGGTAACCGGGGAGCTGTTTTTT. The chain is built from TRBV7-3 and TRBJ2-2; 7 nucleotides match TRBD1. Germline CDR1 and CDR2: SGHTA and FQGTGA. V shed 5 bases and J 5 bases; nucleotides not matched to a gene: 5. The CDR3 extends over 14 amino acids.

The chain employs TRBV2 and TRBJ2-7; D may be TRBD2 (6 bases). From germline, CDR1 is SNHLY and CDR2 FYNNEI. The CDR3 has 13 residues. V was trimmed by 2 bases and J by 6 bases, leaving 11 bases between them. The CDR3 spells CASSESVGGEQYF. CDR3 sequence (DNA): TGTGCCAGCAGTGAATCGGTCGGGGGCGAGCAGTACTTC.

The chain carries TRBV7-2 and TRBJ1-2, with D unclear. There are 13 residues in the CDR3. V lost 5 bases to trimming and J lost 4 bases, with 11 bases between them. Germline V gene data show CDR1 as SGHTA and CDR2 as FQGNSA. CDR3 DNA sequence: TGTGCCAGCAGCCCTAGAGAATCCTATGGCTACACCTTC. It yields the protein CASSPRESYGYTF.

The chain joins TRBV6-1 to TRBJ2-3; the match to TRBD2 covers 10 bases. This CDR3 has 19 amino acids. Trimming removed 4 bases from V and 2 bases from J; junction bases left unmatched: 15. CDR1 is MNHNS, CDR2 SASEGT, per germline. The CDR3 region has the DNA TGTGCCAGCAGTGTAAGGTGGAGCGGGAGGGCCAAAGACACAGATACGCAGTATTTT. Its translation is CASSVRWSGRAKDTDTQYF.

This clone was counted between two and nine times. The chain joins TRBV5-5 to TRBJ2-7; 9 positions match TRBD1. The CDR3 extends over 16 amino acids. Germline assignment: CDR1 SGHKS and CDR2 YYEKEE (reference sequence). V was clipped by 4 bases and J by 0 bases; unmatched bases: 8. CDR3 residues: CASSGFGTGFSYEQYF. In DNA form, the CDR3 reads TGTGCCAGCAGCGGATTCGGGACAGGGTTCTCCTACGAGCAGTACTTC.

In its sample, this clone was seen a few times. The chain employs TRBV24-1 and TRBJ1-5; 7 positions agree with TRBD1. The V gene's germline CDR1 is KGHDR and CDR2 SFDVKD. V was pared by 5 bases and J by 0 bases, with 6 bases of the junction left unmatched. This CDR3 spans 16 amino acids. The CDR3 region is CATSATRGDSNQPQHF. The CDR3 region has the DNA TGTGCCACCAGTGCTACCAGGGGGGATAGCAATCAGCCCCAGCATTTT.

The gene calls are TRBV28 and TRBJ1-4; 11 positions match TRBD1. J gave up 8 bases and V 5 bases, and 7 bases lay outside the gene matches. The CDR3 totals 15 residues. Per the germline V gene, CDR1 is MDHEN and CDR2 is SYDVKM. Here the CDR3 DNA reads TGTGCCAGCAGTCCCCCGGGACAGGGGGGAGAAAAACTGTTTTTT. Amino acids: CASSPPGQGGEKLFF.

The CDR3 here is CASSRREGNQPQHF. In DNA, the CDR3 is TGTGCCAGCAGTAGAAGGGAGGGCAATCAGCCCCAGCATTTT. This sequence joins TRBV2 and TRBJ1-5; D unclear. V lost 5 bases and J 2 bases, leaving 10 bases between the germline ends. Per germline, CDR1 SNHLY and CDR2 FYNNEI. This CDR3 has 14 amino acids.

The rearrangement joins TRBV9 to TRBJ2-7; the match to TRBD1 covers 9 bases. CDR3 length: 15 amino acids. With V trimmed by 3 bases and J by 4 bases, 8 bases remained unmatched. CDR1 SGDLS and CDR2 YYNGEE come from the germline V gene. This chain's CDR3 is CASSAEGQGRYEQYF. In DNA, the CDR3 is TGTGCCAGCAGCGCGGAGGGACAGGGACGGTACGAGCAGTACTTC.

V is TRBV3-1 (or the pseudogene TRBV3-2) and J is TRBJ1-2; 7 nucleotides match TRBD1. The CDR3 has 15 amino acids. Germline V gives CDR1 LGHDT, CDR2 YNNKEL (reference sequence). The V gene end was trimmed by 3 bases and the J gene end by 3 bases; junction bases not matched to a gene: 7. The CDR3 DNA reads as TGTGCCAGCAGCCAGATGACAGGGCTGGACTATGGCTACACCTTC. Protein: CASSQMTGLDYGYTF.